One and the same sample provided the 4 T cell receptor beta chains below, sequenced in a study of cytomegalovirus exposure and HLA in healthy donors. Amplification used 60 Vbeta primers and 13 Jbeta primers. TCRdb keeps only in-frame clones here, not all; method: immunoSEQ multiplex PCR. Here the sample spans about 160,000 clones, 75% to 90% being singletons. The sequenced sample consisted of PBMCs. The source of these receptors is a girl aged 2 to 9 in good health and CMV-seropositive.

The J gene is TRBJ2-3, the V gene TRBV27; 7 bases are a match to TRBD1. Germline V lookup: CDR1 MNHEY, CDR2 SMNVEV (reference sequence). This CDR3 has 12 residues. V shed 5 bases and J 6 bases; nucleotides not matched to a gene: 2. The CDR3, as DNA: TGTGCCAGCAGTACACAGGGGGATACGCAGTATTTT. Amino acids: CASSTQGDTQYF.

This clone has just one count. This rearrangement joins TRBV10-3 to TRBJ2-3, with 12 bases lining up with TRBD2. Germline assignment: CDR1 ENHRY and CDR2 SYGVKD. The CDR3 is 15 residues long. The ends lost 4 bases at V and 3 bases at J; junction bases unmatched: 2. The CDR3 region has the DNA TGTGCCATCAGTGTACTAGCGGGAGGAACAGATACGCAGTATTTT. Translated, it gives CAISVLAGGTDTQYF.

The V and J genes are TRBV9 and TRBJ2-1; 8 bases match TRBD1. CDR3 size: 11 residues. V lost 7 bases to trimming and J lost 10 bases; unmatched junction nucleotides: 4. From germline, CDR1 is SGDLS and CDR2 YYNGEE. Written as DNA, the CDR3 is TGTGCCAGCCAGGGGGCAGGGGAGCAGTTCTTC. Amino acid sequence: CASQGAGEQFF. The full variable domain, in which reference TRBV9 and TRBJ2-1 provide the parts outside the CDR3, is DSGVTQTPKHLITATGQRVTLRCSPRSGDLSVYWYQQSLDQGLQFLIQYYNGEERAKGNILERFSAQQFPDLHSELNLSSLELGDSALYFCASQGAGEQFFGPGTRLTVL.

This clone was found a few times. The chain joins TRBV5-5 to TRBJ1-4, with D maybe TRBD1 (6 bases). CDR1 is SGHKS and CDR2 is YYEKEE in the germline V gene (reference sequence). This CDR3 has 15 residues. V lost 4 bases and J lost 3, with 13 bases in between. For the CDR3, the DNA is TGTGCCAGCAGCGCCAGCTGGACAGCTAATGAAAAACTGTTTTTT. It yields the protein CASSASWTANEKLFF.